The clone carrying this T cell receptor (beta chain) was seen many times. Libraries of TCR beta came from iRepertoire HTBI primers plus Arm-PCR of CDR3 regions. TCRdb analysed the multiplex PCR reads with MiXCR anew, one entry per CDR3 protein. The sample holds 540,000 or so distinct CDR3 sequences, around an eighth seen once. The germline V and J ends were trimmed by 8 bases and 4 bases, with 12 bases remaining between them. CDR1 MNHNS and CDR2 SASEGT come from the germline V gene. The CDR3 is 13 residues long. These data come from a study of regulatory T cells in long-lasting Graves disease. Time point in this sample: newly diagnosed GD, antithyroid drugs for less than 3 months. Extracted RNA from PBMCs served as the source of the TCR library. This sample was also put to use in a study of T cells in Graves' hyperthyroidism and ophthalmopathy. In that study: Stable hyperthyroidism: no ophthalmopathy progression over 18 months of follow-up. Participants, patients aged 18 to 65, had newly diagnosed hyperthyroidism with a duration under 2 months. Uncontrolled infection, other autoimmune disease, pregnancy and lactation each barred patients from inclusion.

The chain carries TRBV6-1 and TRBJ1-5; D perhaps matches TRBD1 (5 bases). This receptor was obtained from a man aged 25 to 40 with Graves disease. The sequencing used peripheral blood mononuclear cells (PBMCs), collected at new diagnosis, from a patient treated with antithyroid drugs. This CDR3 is CASQGGVNQPQHF. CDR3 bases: TGTGCCAGCCAAGGAGGGGTAAATCAGCCCCAGCATTTT.